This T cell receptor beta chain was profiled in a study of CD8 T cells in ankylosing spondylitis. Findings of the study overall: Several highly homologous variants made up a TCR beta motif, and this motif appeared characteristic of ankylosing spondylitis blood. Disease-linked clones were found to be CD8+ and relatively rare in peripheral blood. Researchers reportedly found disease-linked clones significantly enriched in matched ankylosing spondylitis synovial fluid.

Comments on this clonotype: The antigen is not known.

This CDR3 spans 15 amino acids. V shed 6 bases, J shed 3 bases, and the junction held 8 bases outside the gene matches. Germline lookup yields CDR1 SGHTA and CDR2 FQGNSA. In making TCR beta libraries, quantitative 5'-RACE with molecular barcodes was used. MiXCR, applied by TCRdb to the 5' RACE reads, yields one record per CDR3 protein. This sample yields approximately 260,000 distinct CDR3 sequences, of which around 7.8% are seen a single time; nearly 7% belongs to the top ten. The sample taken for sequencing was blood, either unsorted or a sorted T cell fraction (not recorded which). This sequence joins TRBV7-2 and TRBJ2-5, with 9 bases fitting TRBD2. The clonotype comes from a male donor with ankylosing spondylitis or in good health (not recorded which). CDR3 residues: CASSLPSGTKETQYF. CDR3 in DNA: TGTGCCAGCAGTCTACCTAGCGGGACTAAAGAGACCCAGTACTTC.